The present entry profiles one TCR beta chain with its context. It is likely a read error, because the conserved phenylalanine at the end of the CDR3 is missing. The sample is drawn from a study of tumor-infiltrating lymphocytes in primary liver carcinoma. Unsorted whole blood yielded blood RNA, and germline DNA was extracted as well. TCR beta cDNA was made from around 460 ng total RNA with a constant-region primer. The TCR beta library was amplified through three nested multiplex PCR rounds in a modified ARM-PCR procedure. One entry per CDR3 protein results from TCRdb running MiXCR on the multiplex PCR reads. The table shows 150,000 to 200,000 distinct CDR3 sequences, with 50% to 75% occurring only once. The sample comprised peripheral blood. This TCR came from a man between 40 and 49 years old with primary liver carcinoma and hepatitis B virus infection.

The CDR3 loop is CASSLGSDQPQHS. The CDR3 DNA reads as TGCGCCAGCAGCCTTGGCAGCGATCAGCCCCAGCATTCT. The chain joins TRBV4-1 to TRBJ1-5; D gene ambiguous. Germline CDR1 MGHRA, CDR2 YSYEKL. With 4 bases removed from V and 5 bases from J, the gap between germline ends came to 9 bases. This CDR3 is 13 amino acids long.